A single sample is the source of the 26 T cell receptor beta chains below, sequenced in a study of a mutant IDH1 vaccine in newly diagnosed glioma. These receptors lack a known antigen. Time point defined: week 35, safety follow-up. A single vaccine dose contained 300 ug of mutant IDH1 20-mer peptide, and topical imiquimod was used with it. The method was immunoSEQ multiplex PCR; TCRdb's version includes in-frame clones alone and lacks a portion of them. Of around 52,000 clones listed, over 60% were seen once; the top ten hold 9% to 15%. The specimen comprised PBMCs, sampled from a glioma patient whose treatment included an IDH1 peptide vaccine. These receptors were taken from a man aged 40-49 years with glioma.

The genes are TRBV7-9 and TRBJ2-7; D is undetermined. V was cut by 2 bases and J by 1 base, with 6 bases left in between. The CDR3 has 13 amino acids. CDR1 is SEHNR, CDR2 FQNEAQ, per germline (reference sequence). This chain's CDR3 is CASSLTESYEQYF. Here the CDR3 DNA reads TGTGCCAGCAGCTTAACCGAGTCCTACGAGCAGTACTTC.

This chain links TRBV20-1 with TRBJ1-2; D unresolved. Germline V CDR1 and CDR2: DFQATT, SNEGSKA (reference sequence). V was clipped by 6 bases and J by 8 bases, with 13 bases between them. This CDR3 is 11 amino acids long. The CDR3 loop reads CSARTGHGYTF. CDR3 DNA sequence: TGCAGTGCCCGAACCGGGCACGGCTACACCTTC.

CDR3 sequence (DNA): TGTGCCAGCAGCACGACAGGGACCGGGGAGCTGTTTTTT. Protein product: CASSTTGTGELFF. The chain employs TRBV11-3 and TRBJ2-2, with 7 positions matching TRBD1. Germline CDR1 and CDR2: SGHNT and YENEEA. The V gene end was trimmed by 5 bases and the J gene end by 5 bases; junction bases not matched to a gene: 2. The CDR3 is 13 residues long.

The chain couples TRBV19 to TRBJ1-1; 7 bases fit TRBD1. Germline values: CDR1 LNHDA, CDR2 SQIVND (reference sequence). V shed 0 bases, J shed 8 bases, and the junction held 6 bases outside the gene matches. This CDR3 has 14 residues. This CDR3 reads CASSIEGGGTEAFF. CDR3 DNA sequence: TGTGCCAGTAGTATAGAAGGGGGCGGAACCGAAGCTTTCTTT.

V usage is TRBV6-5 and J usage is TRBJ2-1, with TRBD1 matching over 10 bases. This CDR3 region has 15 residues. Germline V gene sequence: CDR1 MNHEY, CDR2 SVGAGI. Losses at the gene ends were 0 bases for V and 7 bases for J; bases not matched to a gene: 3. As DNA, the CDR3 is TGTGCCAGCAGTTACTCGACAGGGGGCGGGAATGAGCAGTTCTTC. The encoded protein is CASSYSTGGGNEQFF.

The chain is built from TRBV14 and TRBJ2-7, with 9 bases aligning to TRBD2. CDR3 size: 16 residues. Germline V gene sequence: CDR1 SGHDN, CDR2 FVKESK. CDR3 amino acids: CALPLAGPPGDHEQYV. Here the CDR3 DNA reads TGTGCTCTCCCCCTAGCGGGACCCCCAGGGGACCACGAGCAGTACGTC.

This chain connects TRBV5-1 to TRBJ1-2; 8 bases map to TRBD1. This CDR3 has 15 amino acids. Per the germline V gene, CDR1 is SGHRS and CDR2 is YFSETQ. V lost 1 base, J lost 2 bases, and 4 bases stayed unmatched. The CDR3 nucleotides read TGCGCCAGCAGCTTGAGAACAGGGGGAAACTATGGCTACACCTTC. It encodes CASSLRTGGNYGYTF.

This clone was counted once. The chain carries TRBV5-4 and TRBJ2-3, with 7 bases fitting TRBD2. The length of the CDR3 is 15 residues. V shed 0 bases, J shed 6 bases, and the junction held 7 bases outside the gene matches. Looked up from germline, CDR1 is SGHNT and CDR2 is YYREEE (reference sequence). CDR3 DNA: TGTGCCAGCAGCTTGGTGGGAGGGCCGACTGATACGCAGTATTTT. Translation: CASSLVGGPTDTQYF.

In the case of this clone: Additional DNA sequences in this sample encode the identical CDR3. The chain joins TRBV5-1 to TRBJ1-4; the D gene is possibly TRBD1 (6 bases). The V and J ends lost 0 bases and 4 bases respectively, with 7 bases between them. Germline assignment: CDR1 SGHRS and CDR2 YFSETQ. The CDR3 contains 14 residues. CDR3 sequence reads: CASSLAGVNEKLFF. Written as DNA, the CDR3 is TGCGCCAGCAGCTTGGCAGGGGTTAATGAAAAACTGTTTTTT.

The V and J genes are TRBV6-5 and TRBJ2-5, with TRBD2 identical over 8 bases. CDR3 length: 13 amino acids. Trimming at V came to 5 bases and at J to 4 bases, leaving 3 bases not matched to a gene. Looked up from germline, CDR1 is MNHEY and CDR2 is SVGAGI. The CDR3 region is CASSKAGGETQYF. CDR3 bases: TGTGCCAGCAGTAAGGCGGGGGGAGAGACCCAGTACTTC.

The chain links TRBV5-4 to TRBJ1-1; TRBD1 is a possible D gene (5 bases). V shed 4 bases and J shed 6 bases, with 28 bases lying between them. CDR1 SGHNT and CDR2 YYREEE come from the germline V gene (reference sequence). CDR3 size: 18 residues. The CDR3 DNA sequence: TGTGCCAGCAGCCGGTTGTCTGAACCGGGACGAAGAAGGGCTGAAGCTTTCTTT. Protein: CASSRLSEPGRRRAEAFF. The whole variable domain, remainder taken from reference TRBV5-4 and TRBJ1-1, is ETGVTQSPTHLIKTRGQQVTLRCSSQSGHNTVSWYQQALGQGPQFIFQYYREEENGRGNFPPRFSGLQFPNYSSELNVNALELDDSALYLCASSRLSEPGRRRAEAFFGQGTRLTVV.

The CDR3 region has the DNA TGTGCCAGCAGTTTCCAGTGGGGCGGGATTTCCTACGAGCAGTACTTC. Its protein product is CASSFQWGGISYEQYF. V and J are TRBV27 and TRBJ2-7; D is possibly TRBD2 (6 bases). The CDR3 extends over 16 amino acids. The V gene's germline CDR1 is MNHEY and CDR2 SMNVEV (reference sequence). V lost 3 bases to trimming and J lost 1 base, with 16 bases between them.

The rearrangement links TRBV14 to TRBJ2-1; 9 nucleotides align to TRBD2. The V gene end was trimmed by 0 bases and the J gene end by 9 bases; junction bases not matched to a gene: 12. This CDR3 comprises 17 residues. Looked up from germline, CDR1 is SGHDN and CDR2 is FVKESK. The CDR3 region has the DNA TGTGCCAGCAGCCAAGATAGCGGTAGCGGGAGATCAAGTGAGCAGTTCTTC. It encodes CASSQDSGSGRSSEQFF. Using reference TRBV14 and TRBJ2-1 for the parts outside the CDR3, the full variable domain is EAGVTQFPSHSVIEKGQTVTLRCDPISGHDNLYWYRRVMGKEIKFLLHFVKESKQDESGMPNNRFLAERTGGTYSTLKVQPAELEDSGVYFCASSQDSGSGRSSEQFFGPGTRLTVL.

The chain recombines TRBV28 with TRBJ1-1; D might be TRBD1 (6 bases). The CDR3 is made up of 17 amino acids. Germline lookup yields CDR1 MDHEN and CDR2 SYDVKM. The V end was cut by 3 bases, the J end by 0 bases, with 17 bases between. The CDR3 spells CASSLRRTVSMNTEAFF. Written as DNA, the CDR3 is TGTGCCAGCAGTTTGCGAAGGACAGTAAGTATGAACACTGAAGCTTTCTTT.

The chain joins TRBV28 to TRBJ1-5; TRBD1 matches at 7 bases. Germline V CDR1 and CDR2: MDHEN, SYDVKM. The V gene end was trimmed by 0 bases and the J gene end by 5 bases; junction bases not matched to a gene: 4. The CDR3 sequence is 15 residues long. The CDR3 loop is CASSLWTGRDQPQHF. The CDR3 coding sequence is TGTGCCAGCAGTTTATGGACAGGGAGGGATCAGCCCCAGCATTTT.

The chain has TRBV5-8 and TRBJ1-1; D perhaps matches TRBD1 (6 bases). This CDR3 comprises 14 residues. V was cut by 4 bases and J by 1 base, with 11 bases left in between. From germline, CDR1 is SGHTS and CDR2 YDEGEE. CDR3 loop: CASSPTGQNTEAFF. CDR3 sequence (DNA): TGTGCCAGCAGCCCGACAGGACAGAACACTGAAGCTTTCTTT.

This chain connects TRBV5-1 to TRBJ2-4; 7 bases fit TRBD2. Germline CDR1 reads SGHRS; CDR2 reads YFSETQ. V lost 0 bases, J lost 0 bases, and 9 bases stayed unmatched. This CDR3 contains 18 residues. Here the CDR3 reads CASSLAVSGEIAKNIQYF. CDR3 bases: TGCGCCAGCAGCTTGGCTGTCAGCGGGGAAATAGCCAAAAACATTCAGTACTTC. The variable domain in full, with the rest retrieved from reference TRBV5-1 and TRBJ2-4, is KAGVTQTPRYLIKTRGQQVTLSCSPISGHRSVSWYQQTPGQGLQFLFEYFSETQRNKGNFPGRFSGRQFSNSRSEMNVSTLELGDSALYLCASSLAVSGEIAKNIQYFGAGTRLSVL.

This clone was observed once. The germline gene is not matched at one end of the junction; a read error may be the cause. The chain couples TRBV6-5 to TRBJ1-2; no reliable D call. CDR1 MNHEY and CDR2 SVGAGI come from the germline V gene. The CDR3 contains 14 residues. The CDR3 sequence is CASSPRRQRYSYTF. The CDR3, as DNA: TGTGCCAGCAGCCCAAGGAGGCAACGCTATAGCTACACCTTC.

The rearrangement uses TRBV29-1 and TRBJ1-2; D remains ambiguous. Trimming took 5 bases from V and 1 from J, leaving 17 bases between them. Germline V CDR1 and CDR2: SQVTM, ANQGSEA. This CDR3 spans 15 amino acids. In DNA form, the CDR3 reads TGCAGCGTTCGATGGCGGTTACCCAATAACTATGGCTACACCTTC. It specifies CSVRWRLPNNYGYTF.

This chain connects TRBV19 to TRBJ2-7; 10 positions match TRBD2. The ends lost 10 bases at V and 2 bases at J; junction bases unmatched: 14. CDR3 length: 16 residues. Germline-derived CDR1 and CDR2 are LNHDA and SQIVND (reference sequence). The CDR3 region has the DNA TGTGCCACCCATCCTTCCGGGACTAGCGTGGCCTACGAGCAGTACTTC. This encodes CATHPSGTSVAYEQYF. The complete variable domain, with remaining parts taken from reference TRBV19 and TRBJ2-7, reads DGGITQSPKYLFRKEGQNVTLSCEQNLNHDAMYWYRQDPGQGLRLIYYSQIVNDFQKGDIAEGYSVSREKKESFPLTVTSAQKNPTAFYLCATHPSGTSVAYEQYFGPGTRLTVT.

This clone was detected only once. The chain combines TRBV11-3 with TRBJ2-1; TRBD2 is a possible D gene (5 bases). V was cut by 5 bases and J by 2 bases, with 16 bases left in between. The V gene's germline CDR1 is SGHNT and CDR2 YENEEA. The CDR3 extends over 16 amino acids. This chain's CDR3 is CASSLSNAGAYNEQFF. The CDR3 DNA reads TGTGCCAGCAGCCTATCTAATGCGGGCGCCTACAATGAGCAGTTCTTC. Supplemented by reference TRBV11-3 and TRBJ2-1, the full variable domain reads EAGVVQSPRYKIIEKKQPVAFWCNPISGHNTLYWYLQNLGQGPELLIRYENEEAVDDSQLPKDRFSAERLKGVDSTLKIQPAELGDSAVYLCASSLSNAGAYNEQFFGPGTRLTVL.

The chain carries TRBV11-3 and TRBJ2-1, with 8 bases lining up with TRBD2. The CDR3 runs 18 residues. The germline CDR1 and CDR2 sequences are SGHNT and YENEEA. V dropped 4 bases and J dropped 5; count of bases not matched to a gene: 16. The CDR3 sequence is CASSYTALASGPNNEQFF. CDR3 bases: TGTGCCAGCAGCTACACTGCGTTAGCTAGCGGGCCGAACAATGAGCAGTTCTTC.

This clone was recorded a few times. This chain connects TRBV18 to TRBJ1-2; 7 nucleotides line up with TRBD1. This CDR3 spans 14 amino acids. V lost 6 bases and J lost 4; bases outside the gene matches: 8. CDR1 and CDR2 (germline): KGHSH, LQKENI. The CDR3 nucleotides read TGTGCCAGCTCCCCCGGACAGGACCTCTATGGCTACACCTTC. This codes for CASSPGQDLYGYTF.

V gene TRBV2 combines with J gene TRBJ2-7; TRBD1 might be the D (6 bases). CDR1 and CDR2 (germline): SNHLY, FYNNEI. The CDR3 covers 13 residues. V was clipped by 7 bases and J by 2 bases, with 12 bases between them. The CDR3 DNA follows: TGTGCCAGCAAAGTGACAGGCGCCTACGAGCAGTACTTC. This gives the protein CASKVTGAYEQYF.

The chain combines TRBV14 with TRBJ2-1; D is unclear. Germline values: CDR1 SGHDN, CDR2 FVKESK. V lost 0 bases, J lost 1 base, and 10 bases lay in between. This CDR3 comprises 16 residues. This chain's CDR3 is CASSQDPQGSYNEQFF. The CDR3 coding sequence is TGTGCCAGCAGCCAAGATCCCCAAGGGTCCTACAATGAGCAGTTCTTC.

The chain joins TRBV27 to TRBJ2-7, with 10 bases lining up with TRBD2. V lost 6 bases, J lost 7 bases, and 9 bases stayed unmatched. This CDR3 contains 14 residues. The germline V gene encodes CDR1 MNHEY and CDR2 SMNVEV (reference sequence). In DNA form, the CDR3 reads TGTGCCAGCAGGGTAGCGGGAGGCCAGGTGGAGCAGTACTTC. It is translated as CASRVAGGQVEQYF.